These T cell receptor beta chains were read from a single sample in a study of regulatory T cells in long-lasting Graves disease. Using its own MiXCR run on the multiplex PCR reads, TCRdb lists one record per CDR3 protein. The sample carries approximately 500,000 distinct CDR3 sequences, approximately 21% recorded once. Sequences were derived from peripheral blood mononuclear cells (PBMCs), sampled when the disease was refractory, from a patient treated with antithyroid drugs. Every receptor here comes from a female donor with Graves disease. Both conserved end residues are trimmed from each CDR3. D genes are given only for firm matches.

v_call d_call cdr3_aa
TRBV5-6 TRBD1 ASSLAGQGSSKSNTEAF
TRBV18 TRBD1 ASSPGQGRYTEAF
TRBV20-1 NA SARDPGSNSPLH
TRBV7-7 NA ASSPLVGRKQY
TRBV7-3 TRBD1 ASSMTGAETQY
TRBV20-1 TRBD2 SVLDASSGGVRETQY
TRBV2 NA ASRTGVDEQF
TRBV7-2 TRBD1 ASSLAGQGGYEQY
TRBV30 TRBD1 AWSEGFWTGGLILTYEQY
TRBV5-1 TRBD1 ASSPGTGMNTGELF
TRBV9 NA ASSVGANLMDSPLH
TRBV5-6 TRBD1 ASSASDRGSYNEQF
TRBV12-3/TRBV12-4 TRBD1 ASSLRQGLNTEAF
TRBV6-5 NA ASSYSVVTEAF
TRBV6-1 TRBD2 ASRPGVAGGYTDTQY
TRBV7-8 NA ASSLEGLGFNYGYT
TRBV24-1 TRBD1 ATSDRADQPQH
TRBV2 NA ASSGDTMKARNYGYT
TRBV6-1 TRBD1 ASRAGTGAERWNSPLH
TRBV28 NA ASSLMDSSNTEAF
TRBV6-2/TRBV6-3 TRBD2 ASSYETSPGELF
TRBV28 NA ASSSDGFWVNSPLH
TRBV20-1 NA SALTTPAQNTEAF
TRBV2 TRBD1 GAGGGYEQY
TRBV28 NA TSSLTRDPEAF